Given below is one TCR beta chain in context. Per the original methods: Amplification from reference gene primers served as the basis for estimated nucleated cell counts. Clones were read by immunoSEQ multiplex PCR, and TCRdb kept only the in-frame ones, dropping some. Clone size and V and J calls were adopted from that table, with D and trimming inferred from the DNA. The data contain around 250,000 clones, roughly 89% of them singletons. These data come from a study of blood T cell repertoires in COVID-19. Study summary: PBMCs, B-cell-depleted T cells, or T cells were the source of the cDNA or gDNA that made up the material.

The germline CDR1 and CDR2 sequences are SGHDT and YYEEEE. The CDR3 sequence is 14 residues long. Unmatched junction bases numbered 5, after V lost 3 bases and J lost 5 bases. The TCR originated in a woman aged 55 to 70 with COVID-19, enrolled during active disease. The V gene is TRBV5-6, the J gene TRBJ2-5; TRBD1 matches at 9 bases. Material: peripheral blood. The CDR3: CASSWRTGAETQYF. The CDR3 DNA is TGTGCCAGCAGCTGGAGGACAGGGGCCGAGACCCAGTACTTC.